This T cell receptor beta chain was sequenced for a study of cytotoxic CD8 clonotypes in ibrutinib-treated CLL. TCRdb keeps only in-frame clones here, not all; method: immunoSEQ multiplex PCR. The sample carries 100,000 to 150,000 clones, 75% to 90% recorded once. The length of the CDR3 is 17 residues. The junction had 15 bases not matched to a gene; V was cut back by 2 bases and J by 9 bases. The germline CDR1 and CDR2 sequences are LGHNA and YSLEER. The chain employs TRBV4-3 and TRBJ1-4, with 7 bases lining up with TRBD1. Sample: PBMCs, taken after 24 months of ibrutinib treatment. The sequence was collected from a human donor with chronic lymphocytic leukemia. This chain's CDR3 is CASSQSSITTGLKKLFF. The CDR3 nucleotides read TGCGCCAGCAGCCAAAGCTCGATCACGACAGGGTTGAAAAAACTGTTTTTT.